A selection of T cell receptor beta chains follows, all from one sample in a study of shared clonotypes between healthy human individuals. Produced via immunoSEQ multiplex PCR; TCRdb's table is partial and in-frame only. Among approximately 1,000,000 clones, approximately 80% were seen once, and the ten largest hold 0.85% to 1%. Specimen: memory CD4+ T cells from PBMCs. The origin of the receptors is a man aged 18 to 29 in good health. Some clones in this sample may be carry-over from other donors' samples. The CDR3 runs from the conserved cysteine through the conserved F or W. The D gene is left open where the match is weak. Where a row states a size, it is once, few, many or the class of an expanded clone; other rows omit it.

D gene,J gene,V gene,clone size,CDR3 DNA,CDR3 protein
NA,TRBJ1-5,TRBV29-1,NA,TGCAGCGTTCTAGTGGGCAATCAGCCCCAGCATTTT,CSVLVGNQPQHF
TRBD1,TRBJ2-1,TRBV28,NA,TGTGCCAGCAGTTTTCAGGGGGCGTACTACAATGAGCAGTTCTTC,CASSFQGAYYNEQFF
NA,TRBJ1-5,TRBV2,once,TGTGCCAGCAGTGACGGGGGTGGCAATCAGCCCCAGCATTTT,CASSDGGGNQPQHF
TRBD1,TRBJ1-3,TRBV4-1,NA,TGCGCCAGCAGCCAAGATTACGGGACAGGGAGAGGAAACACCATATATTTT,CASSQDYGTGRGNTIYF
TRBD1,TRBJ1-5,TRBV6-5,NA,TGTGCCAGCAGTTACCGACAGGGGGGGAATCAGCCCCAGCATTTT,CASSYRQGGNQPQHF
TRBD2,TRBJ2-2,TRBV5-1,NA,TGCGCCAGCAGCTTGGGGCTAGCGGCCACCGGGGAGCTGTTTTTT,CASSLGLAATGELFF
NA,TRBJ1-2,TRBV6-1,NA,TGTGCCAGCAGTGCCGGTCCCCAAGGTGGCTACACCTTC,CASSAGPQGGYTF
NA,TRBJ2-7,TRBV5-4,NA,TGTGCCAGCAGCTTGGGGGCGGGAGAGCAGTACTTC,CASSLGAGEQYF
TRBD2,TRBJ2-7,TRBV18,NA,TGTGCCAGCTCCCCCTCTAGCGGATTCTCTTACGAGCAGTACTTC,CASSPSSGFSYEQYF
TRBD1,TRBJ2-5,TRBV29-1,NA,TGCAGCGCCGCGACAGGGGGTCAAGAGACCCAGTACTTC,CSAATGGQETQYF
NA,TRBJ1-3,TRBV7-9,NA,TGTGCCAGCAGCTTTCCGCAGGGTTCGTCAGGAAACACCATATATTTT,CASSFPQGSSGNTIYF
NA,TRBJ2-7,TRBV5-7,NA,TGTGCCAGCAGACTGCTGGGGAGGCAGACCTACGAGCAGTACTTC,CASRLLGRQTYEQYF
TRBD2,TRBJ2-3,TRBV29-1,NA,TGCAGCGTTTTCGGGACTAGCGGGGGGACAGATACGCAGTATTTT,CSVFGTSGGTDTQYF
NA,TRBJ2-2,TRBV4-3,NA,TGCGCCAGCAGCCCTCGAGGGGTACTAGGGGAGCTGTTTTTT,CASSPRGVLGELFF